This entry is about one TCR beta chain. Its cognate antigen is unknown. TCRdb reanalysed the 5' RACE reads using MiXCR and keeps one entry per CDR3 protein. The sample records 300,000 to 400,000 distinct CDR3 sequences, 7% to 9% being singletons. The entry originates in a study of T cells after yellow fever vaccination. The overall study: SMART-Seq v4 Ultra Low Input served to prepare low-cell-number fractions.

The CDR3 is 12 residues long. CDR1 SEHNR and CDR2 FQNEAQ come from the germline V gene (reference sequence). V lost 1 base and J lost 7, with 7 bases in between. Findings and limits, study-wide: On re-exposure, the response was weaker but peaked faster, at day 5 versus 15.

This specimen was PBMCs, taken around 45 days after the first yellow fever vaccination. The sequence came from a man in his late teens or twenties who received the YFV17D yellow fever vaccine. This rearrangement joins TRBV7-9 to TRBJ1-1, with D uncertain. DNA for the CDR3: TGTGCCAGCAGCTTAGGGGTCCTTGAAGCTTTCTTT. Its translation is CASSLGVLEAFF.